This TCR beta chain was documented in a study of a mutant IDH1 vaccine in newly diagnosed glioma. Looking at the study overall: Vaccination began 4-6 weeks post radiotherapy alone, or with temozolomide cycles.

TCRdb's table, derived via immunoSEQ multiplex PCR, lists solely in-frame clones and lacks some. This table has about 66,000 clones, about 74% appearing once. The CDR3 has 12 residues. Trimming pared 5 bases from V and 14 bases from J, leaving 18 bases between. Germline assignment: CDR1 LNHDA and CDR2 SQIVND (reference sequence). Time point given: week 35, safety follow-up. Topical imiquimod accompanied each vaccine dose, which consisted of 300 ug of mutant IDH1 20-mer peptide. The astrocytomas were IDH1-mutant, ATRX-negative, and WHO grade 3 or 4. Turning to this clone: Its antigen is unknown.

J is TRBJ1-2 and V is TRBV19; tentative D call: TRBD1 (6 bases). Source: PBMCs, taken from a glioma patient whose treatment included an IDH1 peptide vaccine. The sequence was obtained from a man aged 45-65 years with glioma. CDR3 sequence (DNA): TGTGCCAGTAGTCCCCTGACAGGCAGGGAGACCTTC. This codes for CASSPLTGRETF.